The present entry profiles one TCR beta chain with its context. The antigen is not known. The CDR3 extends over 16 amino acids. With V trimmed by 4 bases and J by 9 bases, 14 bases remained unmatched. Germline CDR1 SGHRS, CDR2 YFSETQ. The data originate from a study of shared clonotypes between healthy human individuals. Study conclusions and caveats: Naive CD4 clonotypes were shared across several donors at around 5.4%. Non-shared clonotypes displayed generation probabilities falling below those of clonotypes present in all four donors.

Repertoires were generated with immunoSEQ multiplex PCR, while TCRdb's copy carries only in-frame clones and drops some. The sample lists 1.4 million or so clones; about 98.5% were seen once. This TCR was recovered from a man younger than 40 in good health. The J gene is TRBJ2-2, the V gene TRBV5-1, with 8 bases matching TRBD1. Sequencing used naive CD4+ T cells sorted from blood. The subset was: CD45RA+ positively selected. The CDR3 bases are TGCGCCAGCAGCACTGACAGGGGCGTCTACGGTAGGGAGCTGTTTTTT. Translating it yields CASSTDRGVYGRELFF.